This T cell receptor beta chain is from a study of cytomegalovirus exposure and HLA in healthy donors. PCR was performed using 60 Vbeta and 13 Jbeta primers. The repertoire was sequenced with immunoSEQ multiplex PCR; TCRdb's copy has only in-frame clones and lacks some. The profile covers over 150,000 clones, with under 90% appearing a single time and approximately 0.092% taken by the ten largest. V lost 5 bases to trimming and J lost 6 bases, with 9 bases between them. The CDR3 has 12 residues. Germline V lookup: CDR1 SGHVS, CDR2 FQNEAQ. The rearrangement uses TRBV7-8 and TRBJ2-3, with D possibly TRBD2 on 5 matching bases. This receptor was taken from a boy between 2 and 15 years old in good health and CMV-seronegative. The sample consisted of PBMCs. CDR3 amino acids: CASSPGVDTQYF. In DNA, the CDR3 is TGTGCCAGCAGCCCCGGGGTTGATACGCAGTATTTT. Using reference TRBV7-8 and TRBJ2-3 for the parts outside the CDR3, the full variable domain is GAGVSQSPRYKVAKRGQDVALRCDPISGHVSLFWYQQALGQGPEFLTYFQNEAQLDKSGLPSDRFFAERPEGSVSTLKIQRTQQEDSAVYLCASSPGVDTQYFGPGTRLTVL.